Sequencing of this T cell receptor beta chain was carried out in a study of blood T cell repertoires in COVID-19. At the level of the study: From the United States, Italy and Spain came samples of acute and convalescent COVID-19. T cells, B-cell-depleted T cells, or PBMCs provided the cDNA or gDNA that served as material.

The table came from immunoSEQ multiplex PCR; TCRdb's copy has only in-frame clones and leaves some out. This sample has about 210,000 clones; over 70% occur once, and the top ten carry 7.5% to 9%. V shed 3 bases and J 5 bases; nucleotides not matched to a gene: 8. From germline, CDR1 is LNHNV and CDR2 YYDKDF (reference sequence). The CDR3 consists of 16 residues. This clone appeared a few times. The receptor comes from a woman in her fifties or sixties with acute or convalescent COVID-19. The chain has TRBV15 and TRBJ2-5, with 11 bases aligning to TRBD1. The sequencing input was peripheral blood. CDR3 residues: CATSSLGQGAFETQYF. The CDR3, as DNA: TGTGCCACCAGCAGCCTAGGACAGGGGGCTTTTGAGACCCAGTACTTC.